This T cell receptor (beta chain) was observed in a study of shared clonotypes between healthy human individuals (dated by TCRdb to the early 2020s). Looking at the study overall: Three men and two women, aged 18 to 49 years, made up the cohort. Per donor, leukapheresis produced somewhere between about 0.8 and 9 billion PBMCs. Blood TCR repertoires of a handful of healthy adults were deeply sequenced to estimate repertoire size and the extent of clonotype sharing between individuals. Different laboratories and diverse techniques were used to prepare libraries and sequence TCR repertoires, to increase sequencing depth and limit assay-specific biases. Per donor, three plates each were used for CD4 naive and CD4 memory, two for CD8 naive, and one for CD8 memory. General study outcomes and caveats: Sampling was restricted to blood, and TCR repertoires in tissues likely differ from the TCR repertoires found in blood. Pairwise subsampling indicated that sequencing depth was expected to affect the degree of clonotype sharing among donors. When four donors were compared, the shared fraction of clonotypes was about 5% for naive CD4, more than 3% for naive CD8, 2% to 2.5% for memory CD4, and approximately 0.4% for memory CD8. The genetic and exposure-history diversity represented was limited by the small number of donors. Larger estimated clonotype richness was generally found for naive subsets than for memory subsets. Rarefaction of sorted-subset datasets indicated incomplete sequencing despite the large sequencing depth. Compared with non-shared clonotypes, the clonotypes found in all four sorted-subset donors had higher generation probabilities.

Deletion took 2 bases off V and 2 bases off J, with a span of 16 bases between the germline ends. Sequences MDHEN (CDR1) and SYDVKM (CDR2) are obtained from the germline V gene. There are 16 amino acids in the CDR3, from cysteine to phenylalanine inclusive. Of all the DNA, just the CDR3 is kept, 48 bases in frame from base 1. CD8 naive samples were CD45RO-negative cells positively selected for CCR7, giving a CD45RA+CCR7+ population that excluded TemRA cells. The donors were healthy, HIV-negative adults who had no recently reported acute infections or vaccinations. Only Caucasian adults living in Nashville, Tennessee, USA were represented among the donors. Blood was obtained by leukapheresis, after which PBMCs were separated by Ficoll-Histopaque density gradient centrifugation and cryopreserved in liquid nitrogen vapor phase. Analytical flow cytometry was used to check the purity and quantity of every magnetically sorted T cell population. Genomic DNA was isolated from each sorted fraction and quantified by UV absorbance on a Nanodrop 2000c.

Using the deep immunoSEQ assay, TCR CDR3 regions were amplified from genomic DNA by multiplex PCR. For each cell subset, the extracted genomic DNA was distributed evenly across all wells of several immunoSEQ 96-well plates, and each plate served as one replicate. For sorted subsets, roughly 190 ng of genomic DNA, equivalent to 25,000 to 30,000 T cell genomes, went into each replicate PCR. Purified libraries were quantified with a Qubit 3.0 fluorometer, sized on a Bioanalyzer 2100, and re-quantified with the KAPA Library Quantification kit. A separate single-read 150-cycle Illumina NextSeq 550 flow cell was used to sequence each immunoSEQ 96-well plate. Per the source publication's procedure: The immunoSEQ output contained only junctional sequences without quality scores, so filtering could not match that applied to full-length reads. Sequences were annotated with PyIR, a Python wrapper for IgBLAST v1.9, and V/J genes and CDR3 were assigned using IMGT germline references. Reads were filtered out if the reads had weak V/J assignments (E-value above 1e-6), no CDR3, stop codons, out-of-frame junctions, or ambiguous translated residues. V3J clonotypes were defined by identical inferred V gene, J gene, and CDR3 amino acid sequence. To compute the percentage overlap between repertoires, the number of shared unique clonotypes was divided by the size of the smaller repertoire. Repertoire richness was assessed with RTK rarefaction, the Chao1 estimator, and Recon v2.1 estimates of unobserved clonotypes. OLGA was used to compute generation probabilities for all TCRbeta clonotypes that the gDNA method yielded from a few donors. The immuneACCESS repertoire file appears here via TCRdb, limited to in-frame rearrangements. These files lack a portion of the clones; in checked studies, under half of the deficit traces to unresolved V genes, and the cause of the others is not known. V, J and clone size are taken as reported in that table, and D and trimming were inferred from the DNA itself. The sample table lists about 2 million clones, about 94% of them with a count of one. 0.95% to 1.5% of the sample rests with the top ten.

As to this clone: The clone's antigen remains unknown. The sample holds no much larger clone one base away, and base qualities are not on file.

The sequence came from a man between 18 and 29 years old in good health. Recombination linked TRBV28 to TRBJ2-7, with TRBD1 as a weak D call on 5 bases. Material: naive CD8+ T cells sorted from blood. The cell subset or site label, as the study defines it: CD45RA+CCR7+. The sequenced DNA is TGTGCCAGCAGTTTAGATAGTCCAGGGATGCCCTACGAGCAGTACTTC. The resulting protein is CASSLDSPGMPYEQYF.